These T cell receptor beta chains were read from a single sample in a study of T cell responses to AZD1222 COVID-19 vaccine. TCRdb keeps only in-frame clones here, not all; method: immunoSEQ multiplex PCR. The table has roughly 170,000 clones, under 95% seen once. Sequencing was performed on peripheral blood, taken 28 days after the second AZD1222 dose. The receptor source for this set is an adult who received the AZD1222 COVID-19 vaccine. CDR3s include the opening cysteine and the closing phenylalanine or tryptophan. A D gene is named only where the DNA matches it firmly. Rows may omit the clone size; those that give it use once, few, many or a size class.

cdr3_aa cdr3_nt v_call d_call clone_size j_call
CASSIDLARQMGDSNQPQHF TGTGCCAGTAGTATAGATCTGGCCCGTCAGATGGGTGATAGCAATCAGCCCCAGCATTTT TRBV19 - once TRBJ1-5
CSASSALEQYF TGCAGTGCTAGTAGTGCCCTCGAGCAGTACTTC TRBV20-1 - - TRBJ2-7
CASSQGGGRYNEQFF TGTGCCAGCAGCCAGGGTGGGGGGCGGTACAATGAGCAGTTCTTC TRBV11-1 - - TRBJ2-1
CASSLLGSGRLEQYF TGTGCCAGCAGCTTGTTGGGTAGCGGGAGACTCGAGCAGTACTTC TRBV5-6 TRBD2 - TRBJ2-7
CASSLQGKIYF TGCGCCAGCAGCTTACAGGGAAAGATATATTTT TRBV5-1 - - TRBJ1-3
CSAFVGEQFF TGCAGTGCTTTTGTTGGGGAGCAGTTCTTC TRBV20-1 - once TRBJ2-1
CAISELGPHTFSGNTIYF TGTGCCATCAGTGAGCTCGGGCCCCATACCTTCTCTGGAAACACCATATATTTT TRBV10-3 - few TRBJ1-3
CASSSLAGQGSLREKLFF TGTGCCAGCAGTTCCTTAGCGGGACAGGGAAGTTTGAGGGAAAAACTGTTTTTT TRBV25-1 TRBD1 - TRBJ1-4
CASSSGGEQYF TGTGCCAGTAGTTCAGGCGGCGAGCAGTACTTC TRBV19 - - TRBJ2-7
CASQTASYTEAFF TGTGCCAGCCAAACAGCGTCTTACACTGAAGCTTTCTTT TRBV12-3/TRBV12-4 - - TRBJ1-1
CASSENPTGGIEQFF TGTGCCAGCAGTGAAAACCCTACAGGGGGCATTGAGCAGTTCTTC TRBV25-1 TRBD1 - TRBJ2-1
CATSGGFEAFF TGCGCCACCTCCGGAGGCTTTGAAGCTTTCTTT TRBV10-2 - - TRBJ1-1
CASIYQGGGEAFF TGTGCCAGCATATATCAGGGCGGGGGTGAAGCTTTCTTT TRBV2 - - TRBJ1-1
CASSQGTGANYGYTF TGTGCCAGCAGCCAAGGGACAGGGGCTAACTATGGCTACACCTTC TRBV3-1/TRBV3-2 TRBD1 - TRBJ1-2
CASSIGTQNEAFF TGTGCCAGTAGTATTGGGACACAAAATGAAGCTTTCTTT TRBV19 - - TRBJ1-1
CASRNLWTGDLNTEAFF TGTGCCAGCAGAAATTTATGGACAGGAGACTTGAACACTGAAGCTTTCTTT TRBV2 TRBD1 once TRBJ1-1
CASSLVNSGAEAFF TGCGCCAGCAGCTTGGTTAATAGTGGAGCTGAAGCTTTCTTT TRBV5-1 - - TRBJ1-1
CASSPPRGPQHF TGTGCCAGCAGCCCTCCCAGAGGGCCCCAGCATTTT TRBV12-3/TRBV12-4 - - TRBJ1-5
CASAGDNQPQHF TGTGCCAGCGCCGGTGACAATCAGCCCCAGCATTTT TRBV2 - - TRBJ1-5
CASSATSVGETQYF TGTGCCAGCAGCGCGACTAGCGTGGGAGAGACCCAGTACTTC TRBV9 TRBD2 once TRBJ2-5
CAISDPLPGNEKLFF TGTGCCATCAGTGATCCGCTCCCGGGTAATGAAAAACTGTTTTTT TRBV10-3 - - TRBJ1-4
CASSVEGGLSYEQYF TGTGCCAGCAGCGTCGAGGGGGGCCTCTCCTACGAGCAGTACTTC TRBV9 - - TRBJ2-7
CASSIWRSGANVLTF TGTGCCAGTAGTATCTGGCGTTCAGGGGCCAACGTCCTGACTTTC TRBV19 - - TRBJ2-6
CASSPVQGAKLYEQYF TGTGCCAGCAGCCCCGTACAGGGGGCGAAACTCTACGAGCAGTACTTC TRBV13 TRBD1 once TRBJ2-7
CASSLYDNSPLHF TGTGCCAGCAGCTTATATGATAATTCACCCCTCCACTTT TRBV7-2 - once TRBJ1-6
CASSSIQGNGYTF TGTGCCAGCAGTTCGATCCAGGGTAATGGCTACACCTTC TRBV6-2/TRBV6-3 - - TRBJ1-2
CASSEARGWGQPQHF TGTGCCAGCAGTGAAGCCCGGGGTTGGGGTCAGCCCCAGCATTTT TRBV2 - few TRBJ1-5
CASSIATGSAGELFF TGTGCCAGTAGTATAGCTACAGGGTCTGCCGGGGAGCTGTTTTTT TRBV19 - - TRBJ2-2
CASSAEGQIQETQYF TGTGCCAGCAGCGCAGAGGGACAGATCCAAGAGACCCAGTACTTC TRBV9 TRBD1 - TRBJ2-5
CASSLQGRGNQPQHF TGTGCCAGCAGCTTGCAGGGTCGTGGCAATCAGCCCCAGCATTTT TRBV5-6 - once TRBJ1-5
CASSREGQGVTGELFF TGTGCCAGCTCCCGGGAAGGACAAGGGGTCACCGGGGAGCTGTTTTTT TRBV7-9 - - TRBJ2-2
CARVRGNNENEQFF TGTGCCAGGGTGAGGGGAAATAATGAGAATGAGCAGTTCTTC TRBV7-3 - - TRBJ2-1
CAWSVGGSRGEKLFF TGTGCCTGGAGTGTGGGGGGGTCAAGGGGTGAAAAACTGTTTTTT TRBV30 - - TRBJ1-4
CASSGTTRFYEQYF TGTGCCAGCAGCGGGACGACCCGGTTCTACGAGCAGTACTTC TRBV2 - - TRBJ2-7
CASSPGTANTEAFF TGTGCCAGCAGCCCAGGGACAGCGAACACTGAAGCTTTCTTT TRBV7-9 TRBD1 - TRBJ1-1
CASSWARGEKLFF TGTGCCAGCAGTTGGGCAAGGGGTGAAAAACTGTTTTTT TRBV6-5 - - TRBJ1-4
CASSTGPNSGNTIYF TGTGCCAGCAGCACAGGACCTAACTCTGGAAACACCATATATTTT TRBV7-9 - once TRBJ1-3
CASSQAGTGATNEKLFF TGTGCCAGCAGCCAAGCCGGGACAGGGGCAACTAATGAAAAACTGTTTTTT TRBV3-1/TRBV3-2 TRBD1 - TRBJ1-4
CASSLRGLGGYTF TGTGCCAGCAGCCTCAGGGGGCTGGGTGGCTACACCTTC TRBV6-5 TRBD1 - TRBJ1-2
CASSLLVSADQYF TGTGCCAGCAGCTTATTAGTGTCAGCGGACCAGTACTTC TRBV7-9 - - TRBJ2-5
CASSSNSGANVLTF TGTGCCAGCAGCTCTAACTCTGGGGCCAACGTCCTGACTTTC TRBV7-9 - - TRBJ2-6
CASSLHQGYSYNEQFF TGCGCCAGCAGCTTGCATCAGGGGTACTCCTACAATGAGCAGTTCTTC TRBV5-1 - - TRBJ2-1
CASSFSQAEGNEQFF TGTGCCAGCAGCTTTTCGCAGGCGGAGGGGAATGAGCAGTTCTTC TRBV7-3 - - TRBJ2-1
CASAEGNQPQHF TGTGCCAGCGCGGAAGGCAATCAGCCCCAGCATTTT TRBV6-5 - - TRBJ1-5
CASSPLNRRDNEQFF TGTGCCAGCTCTCCCTTAAACCGACGGGACAATGAGCAGTTCTTC TRBV18 - - TRBJ2-1
CARSPGGGDGYTF TGCGCCCGCAGCCCGGGGGGGGGCGATGGCTACACCTTC TRBV5-1 - - TRBJ1-2
CSVVGGNEQFF TGCAGCGTTGTAGGGGGCAATGAGCAGTTCTTC TRBV29-1 - - TRBJ2-1
CASSQALRTGLYYGYTF TGCGCCAGCAGCCAAGCTCTGAGGACGGGATTGTACTATGGCTACACCTTC TRBV4-1 - - TRBJ1-2
CASSPNSNYNSPLHF TGTGCCAGCAGTCCTAACAGTAACTATAATTCACCCCTCCACTTT TRBV27 - - TRBJ1-6
CASSISSRANTEAFF TGTGCCAGTAGTATATCCTCCAGGGCCAACACTGAAGCTTTCTTT TRBV19 - - TRBJ1-1
CASSEQGTGDEKLFF TGTGCCAGCAGTGAACAGGGGACAGGGGACGAAAAACTGTTTTTT TRBV6-1 TRBD1 - TRBJ1-4
CASSSQGLDTEAFF TGTGCCAGCAGTTCACAGGGGCTCGACACTGAAGCTTTCTTT TRBV28 TRBD1 - TRBJ1-1
CASSFRTGYEQYF TGTGCCAGCAGCTTTCGGACAGGCTACGAGCAGTACTTC TRBV11-2 TRBD1 once TRBJ2-7
CASSTRPNLYNEQFF TGCGCCAGCAGCACCCGCCCCAACTTGTACAATGAGCAGTTCTTC TRBV5-1 - once TRBJ2-1